This TCR beta chain was recovered during a study of T-cell reconstitution after alpha-beta-depleted transplantation in children. TCRbeta library preparation incorporated unique molecular identifiers. In TCRdb, the PCR reads were re-called with MiXCR into one record per CDR3 protein. The sample holds some 600,000 distinct CDR3 sequences, roughly 17% seen once. This clonotype was seen ten or more times. The germline V and J ends were trimmed by 4 bases and 2 bases, with 8 bases remaining between them. The CDR3 totals 13 residues. This sample comprised PBMCs from the stem cell graft donor, obtained from the stem cell graft. This TCR was sampled from a human donor who donated a stem cell graft to a child with acute myeloid leukemia. The gene calls are TRBV12-3 or TRBV12-4 and TRBJ1-2, with a tentative D call TRBD1 (6 bases). The CDR3 sequence is CASSYQGNYGYTF. CDR3 bases: TGTGCCAGCAGTTATCAGGGGAACTATGGCTACACCTTC.